Sequencing of this T cell receptor (beta chain) was carried out in a study of early T cells in non-severe SARS-CoV-2 infection. Turning to the study itself: The chains were unpaired, and the sequenced material was bulk RNA from unsorted whole blood. Study-wide results and limits: The matching step, a VDJdb search, favored anti-spike CD8 responses and missed private and CD4 specificities.

Note on this clonotype: The antigen remains undetermined.

As part of library construction, unique molecular identifiers were attached to individual cDNA molecules. TCRdb redid the calling of the 5' RACE reads with MiXCR, one entry per CDR3 protein. Of around 64,000 distinct CDR3 sequences listed, around 10% were seen once; the top ten hold around 5%. Specimen: whole blood, collected at baseline. The clonotype comes from an adult who was a healthcare worker with PCR-confirmed SARS-CoV-2 infection or an uninfected control (not recorded which).

CDR3 loop: CAWSQGSSGGTEAFF. The CDR3 DNA reads as TGTGCCTGGAGTCAGGGCTCTAGCGGCGGCACTGAAGCTTTCTTT. V is TRBV30 and J is TRBJ1-1; possibly TRBD1 for D (5 bases). The germline V gene encodes CDR1 GTSNPN and CDR2 SVGIG (reference sequence). The CDR3 is 15 residues long. V was clipped by 2 bases and J by 4 bases, with 17 bases between them.